This passage covers 6 T cell receptor beta chains from one sample sequenced in a study of blood T cell repertoires in COVID-19. Sequencing used immunoSEQ multiplex PCR; TCRdb keeps in-frame clones, though not all of them. The sample consists of roughly 350,000 clones, around 87% of them appearing once. Sequenced input: peripheral blood. Receptors originate from a woman aged 45-65 years with COVID-19, enrolled during active disease.

The gene calls are TRBV18 and TRBJ2-7; 8 bases are a match to TRBD1. CDR1 and CDR2 from the germline V gene are KGHSH and LQKENI. This CDR3 region has 15 residues. With V trimmed by 4 bases and J by 7 bases, 12 bases remained unmatched. CDR3 sequence reads: CASSRQGTLGGEQYF. CDR3 coding DNA: TGTGCCAGCTCACGACAGGGGACACTTGGGGGTGAGCAGTACTTC.

The chain uses TRBV7-2 and TRBJ2-7; TRBD1 is a possible D gene (5 bases). CDR1 and CDR2 from the germline V gene are SGHTA and FQGNSA. The V gene lost 8 bases and the J gene lost 2 bases, with 13 bases spanning the gap. The CDR3 covers 13 residues. CDR3 nucleotides: TGTGCCAGCTCCAGGACACAGACCTACGAGCAGTACTTC. Protein: CASSRTQTYEQYF.

The chain uses TRBV7-9 and TRBJ2-7, with D uncertain. The length of the CDR3 is 13 residues. Germline V CDR1 and CDR2: SEHNR, FQNEAQ (reference sequence). Trimming took 1 base from V and 5 from J, leaving 9 bases between them. CDR3 DNA sequence: TGTGCCAGCAGCTTAGTTGGCTTGGACGAGCAGTACTTC. It codes for CASSLVGLDEQYF.

In the case of this clone: Other DNA sequences in this sample translate to the same CDR3. The chain has TRBV7-9 and TRBJ1-1; TRBD1 is a possible D gene (6 bases). V was pared by 5 bases and J by 2 bases, with 9 bases between. The CDR3 runs to 13 residues. From germline, CDR1 is SEHNR and CDR2 FQNEAQ (reference sequence). CDR3 nucleotides: TGTGCCAGCAGCCCACAGGGAAACACTGAAGCTTTCTTT. The encoded protein is CASSPQGNTEAFF.

For this clone: Other DNA sequences in the same sample also yield this CDR3. This chain connects TRBV29-1 to TRBJ2-3; 10 bases are a match to TRBD1. The germline gives CDR1 SQVTM, CDR2 ANQGSEA. J was trimmed by 1 base and V by 7 bases; bases with no gene match: 2. CDR3 length equals 13 residues. CDR3 sequence: CSGDRGGTDTQYF. CDR3 bases: TGCAGCGGGGACAGGGGAGGCACAGATACGCAGTATTTT.

This clone appeared once. The rearrangement joins TRBV7-9 to TRBJ1-2; 7 bases fit TRBD1. Germline loops: CDR1 SEHNR, CDR2 FQNEAQ (reference sequence). The CDR3 consists of 13 residues. Trimming at V came to 6 bases and at J to 4 bases, leaving 5 bases not matched to a gene. The CDR3 reads CASRSTGSYGYTF. Written as DNA, the CDR3 is TGTGCCAGCAGATCGACAGGGAGCTATGGCTACACCTTC.